The T cell receptor (beta chain) under discussion was sequenced for a study of T-cell reconstitution after alpha-beta-depleted transplantation in children. During its preparation, the TCRbeta library received unique molecular identifiers. One entry per CDR3 protein results from TCRdb running MiXCR on the PCR reads. The sample holds about 610,000 distinct CDR3 sequences; over 9.5% are singletons and the top ten take around 4%. The V gene's germline CDR1 is MNHEY and CDR2 SVGEGT. The length of the CDR3 is 13 residues. The ends were cut back, 10 bases at V and 1 base at J, with 14 bases in the middle. This clonotype was found many times.

The gene calls are TRBV6-2 or TRBV6-3 and TRBJ2-7; no reliable D call. This sequence originates from a human donor who donated a stem cell graft to a child with acute myeloid leukemia. Material: PBMCs from the stem cell graft donor, obtained from the stem cell graft. The CDR3 region has the DNA TGTGCCACCTTCAATACCCTATCCTACGAGCAGTACTTC. Its translation: CATFNTLSYEQYF.